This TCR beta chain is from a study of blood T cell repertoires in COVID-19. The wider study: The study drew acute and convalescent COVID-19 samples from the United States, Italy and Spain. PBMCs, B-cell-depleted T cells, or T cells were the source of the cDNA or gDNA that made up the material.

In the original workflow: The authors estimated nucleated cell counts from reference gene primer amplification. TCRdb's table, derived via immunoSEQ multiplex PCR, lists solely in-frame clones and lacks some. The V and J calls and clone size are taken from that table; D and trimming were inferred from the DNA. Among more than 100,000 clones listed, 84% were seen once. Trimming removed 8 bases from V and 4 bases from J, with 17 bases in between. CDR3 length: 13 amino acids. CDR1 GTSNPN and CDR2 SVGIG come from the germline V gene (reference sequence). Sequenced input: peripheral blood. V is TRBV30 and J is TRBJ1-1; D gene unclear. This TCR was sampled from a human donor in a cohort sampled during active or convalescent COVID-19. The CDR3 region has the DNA TGTGCCGGCTTCGGAGAACGGAGCACTGAAGCTTTCTTT. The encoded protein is CAGFGERSTEAFF.